Below, 15 T cell receptor beta chains from the same sample are listed, as sequenced in a study of shared clonotypes between healthy human individuals. The assay was immunoSEQ multiplex PCR, and TCRdb's table has in-frame clones only and misses some. The table shows 2 million to 2.5 million clones, with about 93% occurring only once. Cells designated naive CD8 were CD45RO-negative and were positively selected for CCR7, with terminally differentiated effector memory CD45RA+ cells excluded. The sequenced sample consisted of naive CD8+ T cells from PBMCs. Every receptor here comes from a man between 18 and 29 years old in good health. Some clones in this sample may be carry-over from other donors' samples.

As concerns this clone: Other DNA sequences in this specimen translate into the identical CDR3. The chain combines TRBV7-6 with TRBJ2-7; 9 bases map to TRBD2. Germline V lookup: CDR1 SGHVS, CDR2 FNYEAQ. V gave up 1 base and J gave up 6 bases; unmatched junction bases: 7. The CDR3 is 15 amino acids. In nucleotides, the CDR3 is TGTGCCAGCAGCTTAGTGGCGGGAGGGCCGAGCGAGCAGTACTTC. Encoded protein: CASSLVAGGPSEQYF.

The rearrangement links TRBV4-1 to TRBJ2-5; D not certain. The CDR3 runs 13 residues. The V end lost 5 bases, the J end lost 5 bases, and 12 bases lay between the germline ends. Germline V CDR1 and CDR2: MGHRA, YSYEKL. The CDR3 region is CASSSHRQETQYF. The CDR3 DNA reads as TGCGCCAGCAGCTCACACCGGCAGGAGACCCAGTACTTC.

CDR3 amino acids: CASSYSSTGYNEQFF. CDR3 DNA: TGTGCCAGCAGTTACTCTTCAACGGGCTACAATGAGCAGTTCTTC. This chain connects TRBV6-5 to TRBJ2-1; no firm D call. The CDR3 is 15 residues long. Between the trimmed V and J ends, which lost 0 bases and 3 bases, there was a span of 9 bases. The germline V gene has CDR1 MNHEY and CDR2 SVGAGI.

This chain uses TRBV9 with TRBJ2-6, with 7 bases identical to TRBD2. Looked up from germline, CDR1 is SGDLS and CDR2 is YYNGEE. The junction had 1 base not matched to a gene; V was cut back by 0 bases and J by 1 base. CDR3 length: 16 residues. The CDR3: CASSVEGGSGANVLTF. CDR3 bases: TGTGCCAGCAGCGTAGAGGGAGGGTCTGGGGCCAACGTCCTGACTTTC. The full variable domain, rest sourced from reference TRBV9 and TRBJ2-6, is DSGVTQTPKHLITATGQRVTLRCSPRSGDLSVYWYQQSLDQGLQFLIQYYNGEERAKGNILERFSAQQFPDLHSELNLSSLELGDSALYFCASSVEGGSGANVLTFGAGSRLTVL.

This clone was seen more than once but under ten times. The chain carries TRBV30 and TRBJ1-1; 10 bases line up with TRBD1. The V segment lost 2 bases and the J segment 1 base; nucleotides outside the gene matches: 4. Germline values: CDR1 GTSNPN, CDR2 SVGIG (reference sequence). The CDR3 consists of 15 residues. CDR3 sequence (DNA): TGTGCCTGGAGTTTTCGGGACAGGGGGAACACTGAAGCTTTCTTT. Protein: CAWSFRDRGNTEAFF.

The chain carries TRBV27 and TRBJ2-7; perhaps TRBD2 as D (5 bases). The CDR3 is 15 amino acids. Trimming cost V 6 bases and J 6 bases, with 21 bases left between them. CDR1 MNHEY and CDR2 SMNVEV come from the germline V gene (reference sequence). DNA of the CDR3: TGTGCCAGCAGGTGGTTTGCGGGTGTTTCAGGCGAGCAGTACTTC. Encoded protein: CASRWFAGVSGEQYF.

V gene TRBV4-3 combines with J gene TRBJ2-1, with 10 bases that match TRBD1. Germline lookup yields CDR1 LGHNA and CDR2 YSLEER. J gave up 3 bases and V 2 bases, and 1 base lay outside the gene matches. The CDR3 totals 15 residues. In DNA form, the CDR3 reads TGCGCCAGCAGCCAATGGACAGGGGGCTACAATGAGCAGTTCTTC. Translation: CASSQWTGGYNEQFF.

The V gene is TRBV29-1, the J gene TRBJ2-2; D possibly corresponds to TRBD1 (6 bases). Trimming pared 6 bases from V and 5 bases from J, leaving 16 bases between. The CDR3 totals 14 residues. CDR1 SQVTM and CDR2 ANQGSEA come from the germline V gene. The CDR3 is CSVPDRDGTGELFF. Here the CDR3 DNA reads TGCAGCGTACCGGACAGAGACGGGACCGGGGAGCTGTTTTTT.

V usage is TRBV19 and J usage is TRBJ2-2; D is uncertain. The CDR3 runs 13 residues. Germline assignment: CDR1 LNHDA and CDR2 SQIVND (reference sequence). The V end lost 6 bases, the J end lost 3 bases, and 8 bases lay between the germline ends. CDR3 loop: CASRPSDTGELFF. The CDR3 DNA reads as TGTGCCAGTAGACCCTCGGACACCGGGGAGCTGTTTTTT.

J is TRBJ2-7 and V is TRBV11-2; 7 nucleotides match TRBD1. The CDR3 runs to 15 residues. V lost 5 bases, J lost 6 bases, and 13 bases stayed unmatched. Germline values: CDR1 SGHAT, CDR2 FQNNGV. CDR3 amino acids: CASSPNSGTVREQYF. Here the CDR3 DNA reads TGTGCCAGCAGCCCGAACTCCGGGACAGTTCGCGAGCAGTACTTC.

The V gene is TRBV5-1, the J gene TRBJ2-5; D ambiguous. This CDR3 is 14 amino acids long. Trimming cost V 4 bases and J 5 bases, with 15 bases left between them. The germline V gene encodes CDR1 SGHRS and CDR2 YFSETQ. The CDR3 coding sequence is TGCGCCAGCAGCCCGCCGGACCAGGCGGAGACCCAGTACTTC. It translates to CASSPPDQAETQYF. Together with reference TRBV5-1 and TRBJ2-5, the CDR3 gives the full variable domain: KAGVTQTPRYLIKTRGQQVTLSCSPISGHRSVSWYQQTPGQGLQFLFEYFSETQRNKGNFPGRFSGRQFSNSRSEMNVSTLELGDSALYLCASSPPDQAETQYFGPGTRLLVL.

This rearrangement joins TRBV7-8 to TRBJ2-1; 9 nucleotides align to TRBD1. J lost 6 bases, V lost 7 bases, and 10 bases had no gene match. The CDR3 totals 15 residues. The germline V gene encodes CDR1 SGHVS and CDR2 FQNEAQ. The CDR3 reads CASTLEGQGRNEQFF. CDR3 nucleotide sequence: TGTGCCAGCACATTAGAAGGACAGGGGCGCAATGAGCAGTTCTTC.

The rearrangement links TRBV11-2 to TRBJ2-1, with a possible D match to TRBD1 (5 bases). Germline assignment: CDR1 SGHAT and CDR2 FQNNGV. The CDR3 runs 16 residues. Trimming took off 5 bases at V and 2 bases at J, with 16 bases between the two ends. CDR3 DNA: TGTGCCAGCAGCCCCCCGCAGGGAAGCGCCTACAATGAGCAGTTCTTC. Protein: CASSPPQGSAYNEQFF. The complete variable domain, with remaining parts taken from reference TRBV11-2 and TRBJ2-1, reads EAGVAQSPRYKIIEKRQSVAFWCNPISGHATLYWYQQILGQGPKLLIQFQNNGVVDDSQLPKDRFSAERLKGVDSTLKIQPAKLEDSAVYLCASSPPQGSAYNEQFFGPGTRLTVL.

The chain employs TRBV28 and TRBJ2-7, with 9 nucleotides matching TRBD2. Germline V gene sequence: CDR1 MDHEN, CDR2 SYDVKM. J was trimmed by 4 bases and V by 3 bases; bases with no gene match: 10. The CDR3 spans 16 residues. The CDR3 spells CASSFPGTSSTYEQYF. The CDR3, as DNA: TGTGCCAGCAGTTTCCCCGGGACTAGCTCCACTTACGAGCAGTACTTC.

This clone was seen once. The rearrangement joins TRBV7-9 to TRBJ1-2; tentatively, D is TRBD1 (5 bases). Between the trimmed V and J ends, which lost 5 bases and 2 bases, there was a span of 15 bases. Germline assignment: CDR1 SEHNR and CDR2 FQNEAQ (reference sequence). This CDR3 region has 15 residues. For the CDR3, the DNA is TGTGCCAGCAGCCCCCGGGACTTCAGAAACTATGGCTACACCTTC. This sequence encodes CASSPRDFRNYGYTF.